Listed below are T cell receptor beta chains from one sample, sequenced in a study of cytomegalovirus exposure and HLA in healthy donors. TCRdb's copy holds only in-frame clones and misses some; the assay was immunoSEQ multiplex PCR. The sample gives some 110,000 clones, about 86% of which show up once; 3% to 4% is in the top ten. The sample taken for sequencing was PBMCs. Source of these receptors: a woman aged 18-29 years in good health and CMV-seropositive. The conserved cysteine and the conserved F or W are not part of the CDR3 here. D genes are given only for firm matches.

j_call | v_call | d_call | cdr3_aa
TRBJ2-5 | TRBV25-1 | . | ASSELGRRRRETQY
TRBJ2-1 | TRBV7-9 | TRBD2 | ASSILPGLAYNEQF
TRBJ1-2 | TRBV7-9 | . | ASSYNQGNGYT
TRBJ1-4 | TRBV29-1 | . | SVEGGREKLF
TRBJ2-3 | TRBV5-1 | TRBD2 | ASSLALAGQTDTQY
TRBJ2-7 | TRBV9 | . | ASSPFRTAYYEQY
TRBJ2-7 | TRBV6-7 | TRBD2 | ASSYSKAGDEQY
TRBJ1-2 | TRBV12-2 | . | ASRLAGQNYGYT
TRBJ1-1 | TRBV9 | . | ASSVLTGNTEAF
TRBJ1-5 | TRBV2 | TRBD1 | ASSVSHRGQPQH